This T cell receptor beta chain stems from a study of T cells in Graves' hyperthyroidism and ophthalmopathy. This clonotype was seen more than once but under ten times. Amplification yielded TCR beta CDR3 regions, with RNA transcripts as the source. The HTBI primer set drove a first-round RT-PCR of the TCR CDR3. MiXCR, applied by TCRdb to the multiplex PCR reads, yields one record per CDR3 protein. The sample shows roughly 380,000 distinct CDR3 sequences, approximately 15% of them seen only once. Germline V gene sequence: CDR1 MGHDK, CDR2 SYGVNS. The V gene end was trimmed by 3 bases and the J gene end by 4 bases; junction bases not matched to a gene: 5. The CDR3 runs to 15 residues.

The sequencing input was blood. The sequence came from a woman aged 60 to 75 with Graves' hyperthyroidism. The V gene is TRBV25-1, the J gene TRBJ1-4; 7 nucleotides line up with TRBD1. Here the CDR3 DNA reads TGTGCCAGCAGTGAGGGACAGCATCATAATGAAAAACTGTTTTTT. Translation gives CASSEGQHHNEKLFF.